Each of the 31 T cell receptor beta chains below was sequenced from the same sample in a study of long-term antiretroviral therapy in people with HIV. Survey level was the resolution at which the v3.0 immunoSEQ assay ran. Profiled with immunoSEQ multiplex PCR; TCRdb holds only in-frame clones, not every one. The repertoire includes 15,000 to 20,000 clones, 79% of them detected once, and roughly 8% sits in the top ten. The source was unsorted PBMCs, collected at the start of antiretroviral therapy. The receptors derive from a man younger than 40 with HIV.

The chain links TRBV7-8 to TRBJ1-4; D may be TRBD1 (5 bases). CDR1 and CDR2 from the germline V gene are SGHVS and FQNEAQ. The CDR3 totals 18 residues. V was trimmed by 6 bases and J by 0 bases, leaving 20 bases between them. The CDR3 bases are TGTGCCAGCAGTCCCGACAGATTTTGGGGGGCAACTAATGAAAAACTGTTTTTT. Translated: CASSPDRFWGATNEKLFF.

This chain connects TRBV29-1 to TRBJ2-7; maybe TRBD1 (5 bases). Germline V gene lookup returns CDR1 SQVTM and CDR2 ANQGSEA. Trimming cost V 4 bases and J 1 base, with 8 bases left between them. The length of the CDR3 is 12 residues. CDR3 sequence: CSVGTRSYEQYF. CDR3 nucleotide sequence: TGCAGCGTTGGGACACGATCCTACGAGCAGTACTTC.

The CDR3 sequence is CASSVTGPGNTIYF. The CDR3 region has the DNA TGTGCCAGCAGCGTAACTGGGCCTGGAAACACCATATATTTT. The J gene is TRBJ1-3, the V gene TRBV9; D not certain. V lost 1 base, J lost 2 bases, and 7 bases lay in between. The CDR3 has 14 amino acids. CDR1 SGDLS and CDR2 YYNGEE come from the germline V gene.

In its sample, this clone was seen once. The V gene is TRBV5-4, the J gene TRBJ2-5; tentatively, D is TRBD1 (5 bases). CDR3 length equals 15 residues. The germline CDR1 and CDR2 sequences are SGHNT and YYREEE (reference sequence). Trimming removed 2 bases from V and 5 bases from J, with 16 bases in between. The CDR3 coding sequence is TGTGCCAGCAGCTTTGGTAGGGGATCCTCCGAGACCCAGTACTTC. It yields the protein CASSFGRGSSETQYF.

V gene TRBV2 combines with J gene TRBJ2-7; 9 nucleotides line up with TRBD2. This CDR3 has 13 residues. After removal of 6 bases from V and 2 bases from J, the junction contained 2 bases not matched to a gene. Germline CDR1 reads SNHLY; CDR2 reads FYNNEI. The CDR3, as DNA: TGTGCCAGCAGAGGCGGGGGGGCCTACGAGCAGTACTTC. Its translation: CASRGGGAYEQYF.

The chain links TRBV18 to TRBJ2-7; D may be TRBD1 or TRBD2 (5 bases each). The V end was cut by 2 bases, the J end by 2 bases, with 16 bases between. CDR1 KGHSH and CDR2 LQKENI come from the germline V gene. The CDR3 spans 16 residues. In nucleotides, the CDR3 is TGTGCCAGCTCACCAAAAGCGGCAGGGTTCACCTACGAGCAGTACTTC. Translating it yields CASSPKAAGFTYEQYF. Combining the CDR3 with reference TRBV18 and TRBJ2-7 gives the whole variable domain NAGVMQNPRHLVRRRGQEARLRCSPMKGHSHVYWYRQLPEEGLKFMVYLQKENIIDESGMPKERFSAEFPKEGPSILRIQQVVRGDSAAYFCASSPKAAGFTYEQYFGPGTRLTVT.

The chain carries TRBV7-9 and TRBJ2-7; a possible D gene is TRBD2 (5 bases). V gave up 8 bases and J gave up 2 bases, with 10 bases separating them. The CDR3 is 12 amino acids. In germline, CDR1 is SEHNR, CDR2 FQNEAQ (reference sequence). The CDR3 coding sequence is TGTGCCAGCGTTGGGAGTCCCTACGAGCAGTACTTC. This codes for CASVGSPYEQYF.

V usage is TRBV18 and J usage is TRBJ2-1; TRBD1 might be the D (5 bases). The germline V gene encodes CDR1 KGHSH and CDR2 LQKENI. CDR3 length: 13 residues. The V end was cut by 4 bases, the J end by 6 bases, with 10 bases between. CDR3 amino acids: CASSQAGFNEQFF. In DNA, the CDR3 is TGTGCCAGCTCACAAGCAGGGTTCAATGAGCAGTTCTTC.

The chain links TRBV6-6 to TRBJ2-3, with 9 bases identical to TRBD1. The V and J ends lost 8 bases and 1 base, in that order; junction bases with no gene match: 4. Germline CDR1 MNHNY, CDR2 SVGAGI (reference sequence). The CDR3 length is 14 residues. CDR3 protein: CASGWTGGTDTQYF. CDR3 DNA sequence: TGTGCCAGCGGATGGACAGGGGGCACAGATACGCAGTATTTT.

The chain joins TRBV18 to TRBJ2-1; 7 bases match TRBD1. With 5 bases clipped from V and 5 bases from J, the junction kept 6 bases outside the gene matches. The CDR3 has 14 amino acids. Germline V gene sequence: CDR1 KGHSH, CDR2 LQKENI. The CDR3 DNA sequence: TGTGCCAGCTCAGTCCGGGACAGCCACAATGAGCAGTTCTTC. Translation: CASSVRDSHNEQFF.

CDR3 DNA sequence: TGCGCCAGCAGCCCGTCTCCCGGGGATCACTATGGCTACACCTTC. It codes for CASSPSPGDHYGYTF. The V gene is TRBV4-1, the J gene TRBJ1-2, with D unresolved. The V gene lost 4 bases and the J gene lost 3 bases, with 15 bases spanning the gap. CDR3 size: 15 residues. Looked up from germline, CDR1 is MGHRA and CDR2 is YSYEKL.

This clone was seen more than once but under ten times. The rearrangement links TRBV7-3 to TRBJ2-3; possibly TRBD1 for D (5 bases). The CDR3 sequence is 15 residues long. Germline-derived CDR1 and CDR2 are SGHTA and FQGTGA. V gave up 4 bases and J gave up 2 bases, with 13 bases separating them. CDR3 in amino acids: CASSYTGSHTDTQYF. The CDR3 region has the DNA TGTGCCAGCAGCTACACAGGATCCCACACAGATACGCAGTATTTT.

The gene calls are TRBV7-2 and TRBJ2-1; 9 nucleotides align to TRBD2. The germline CDR1 and CDR2 sequences are SGHTA and FQGNSA. Trimming at V came to 5 bases and at J to 4 bases, leaving 9 bases not matched to a gene. The length of the CDR3 is 16 residues. The CDR3 here is CASSPQAGGSYNEQFF. In DNA form, the CDR3 reads TGTGCCAGCAGCCCCCAAGCGGGGGGCAGTTACAATGAGCAGTTCTTC.

J is TRBJ2-1 and V is TRBV4-1; the match to TRBD2 covers 7 bases. This CDR3 contains 16 residues. CDR1 and CDR2 (germline): MGHRA, YSYEKL. The V segment lost 1 base and the J segment 3 bases; nucleotides outside the gene matches: 6. For the CDR3, the DNA is TGCGCCAGCAGCCAAGCAGGGACTACCAGCTACAATGAGCAGTTCTTC. It translates to CASSQAGTTSYNEQFF.

This chain connects TRBV9 to TRBJ2-1, with unresolved D. Trimming removed 4 bases at V and 8 bases at J, with 13 bases between. Germline V gene sequence: CDR1 SGDLS, CDR2 YYNGEE. CDR3 length: 13 amino acids. In DNA form, the CDR3 reads TGTGCCAGCAGCACCGGGCCCGACGATGAGCAGTTCTTC. Residues: CASSTGPDDEQFF.

This clone is classed as medium-sized (0.01 to 0.1%). The rearrangement uses TRBV7-9 and TRBJ1-2, with TRBD1 matching 7 bases. V shed 0 bases and J 7 bases; nucleotides not matched to a gene: 2. The CDR3 totals 13 residues. Germline values: CDR1 SEHNR, CDR2 FQNEAQ (reference sequence). CDR3 amino acids: CASSLAGGTGYTF. DNA of the CDR3: TGTGCCAGCAGCTTAGCAGGGGGCACTGGCTACACCTTC.

In its sample, this clone is medium-sized. This chain links TRBV2 with TRBJ2-2; 8 bases map to TRBD2. The V gene's germline CDR1 is SNHLY and CDR2 FYNNEI. J was trimmed by 7 bases and V by 3 bases; bases with no gene match: 4. There are 14 residues in the CDR3. The CDR3 DNA sequence: TGTGCCAGCAGTGAGTGGAGCGGGGGCGGGGAGCTGTTTTTT. Translating it yields CASSEWSGGGELFF.

The gene calls are TRBV4-1 and TRBJ2-2, with D perhaps TRBD2 (6 bases). CDR1 and CDR2 (germline): MGHRA, YSYEKL. Trimming took 3 bases from V and 6 from J, leaving 17 bases between them. The CDR3 consists of 16 residues. The CDR3 spells CASSQSGQGLAGELFF. CDR3 in DNA: TGCGCCAGCAGCCAGTCTGGGCAGGGACTTGCCGGGGAGCTGTTTTTT.

This clone has only one observation. J is TRBJ2-1 and V is TRBV7-9; D ambiguous. Germline V gives CDR1 SEHNR, CDR2 FQNEAQ (reference sequence). Deletions cut 2 bases from V and 10 bases from J, with 6 bases between. The CDR3 extends over 11 amino acids. In DNA form, the CDR3 reads TGTGCCAGCAGCTTAAGTAGCGAGCAGTTCTTC. Its translation: CASSLSSEQFF.

The chain links TRBV5-1 to TRBJ2-2; D ambiguous. CDR3 length: 14 residues. V shed 6 bases and J shed 2 bases, with 11 bases lying between them. Germline V CDR1 and CDR2: SGHRS, YFSETQ. CDR3 sequence reads: CASTQVLNTGELFF. The CDR3 region has the DNA TGCGCCAGCACCCAGGTCCTCAACACCGGGGAGCTGTTTTTT.

This clone was detected only once. The V and J genes are TRBV5-6 and TRBJ2-7; 9 bases match TRBD1. Germline assignment: CDR1 SGHDT and CDR2 YYEEEE. The junction had 3 bases not matched to a gene; V was cut back by 5 bases and J by 6 bases. The CDR3 has 12 amino acids. The CDR3, as DNA: TGTGCCAGCAGGACAGGGGGAGGCGAGCAGTACTTC. Amino acids: CASRTGGGEQYF. The variable domain in full, with the rest retrieved from reference TRBV5-6 and TRBJ2-7, is DAGVTQSPTHLIKTRGQQVTLRCSPKSGHDTVSWYQQALGQGPQFIFQYYEEEERQRGNFPDRFSGHQFPNYSSELNVNALLLGDSALYLCASRTGGGEQYFGPGTRLTVT.

This clone was observed a single time. This chain uses TRBV29-1 with TRBJ1-1, with D perhaps TRBD1 (5 bases). V was cut by 7 bases and J by 1 base, with 16 bases left in between. CDR1 SQVTM and CDR2 ANQGSEA come from the germline V gene. The CDR3 is made up of 14 amino acids. The CDR3 protein is CSAAFGTRNTEAFF. The CDR3 DNA reads TGCAGCGCTGCCTTCGGGACTAGGAACACTGAAGCTTTCTTT.

The chain employs TRBV7-9 and TRBJ2-1; 7 bases align to TRBD1. This CDR3 is built from 14 residues. Per the germline V gene, CDR1 is SEHNR and CDR2 is FQNEAQ (reference sequence). V lost 5 bases to trimming and J lost 6 bases; unmatched junction nucleotides: 7. This CDR3 reads CASSPGTALNEQFF. The DNA for the CDR3 is TGTGCCAGCAGCCCCGGGACAGCTCTCAATGAGCAGTTCTTC.

The chain has TRBV15 and TRBJ1-1, with D unresolved. Germline V CDR1 and CDR2: LNHNV, YYDKDF (reference sequence). Trimming removed 0 bases from V and 0 bases from J, with 8 bases in between. The CDR3 contains 15 residues. Here the CDR3 reads CATSRERSLNTEAFF. Here the CDR3 DNA reads TGTGCCACCAGCAGAGAGAGGTCGCTGAACACTGAAGCTTTCTTT.

This chain uses TRBV11-2 with TRBJ2-3, with D uncertain. Deletions cut 2 bases from V and 0 bases from J, with 9 bases between. Germline CDR1 and CDR2: SGHAT and FQNNGV. The CDR3 has 15 amino acids. The CDR3 loop reads CASSLFPSSTDTQYF. In nucleotides, the CDR3 is TGTGCCAGCAGCTTATTCCCTTCTAGCACAGATACGCAGTATTTT.

The chain has TRBV5-4 and TRBJ2-5, with 8 bases matching TRBD2. Germline V gene sequence: CDR1 SGHNT, CDR2 YYREEE (reference sequence). V lost 5 bases and J lost 4; bases outside the gene matches: 4. This CDR3 spans 13 amino acids. The DNA of the CDR3 is TGTGCCAGCAGGACACTAGCGGCAGAGACCCAGTACTTC. Translated: CASRTLAAETQYF.

This rearrangement joins TRBV10-3 to TRBJ1-3; D call uncertain. The length of the CDR3 is 12 residues. V lost 7 bases and J lost 2, with 6 bases in between. CDR1 and CDR2 (germline): ENHRY, SYGVKD. This CDR3 reads CAIKGAGNTIYF. DNA of the CDR3: TGTGCCATCAAGGGAGCTGGAAACACCATATATTTT.

The genes are TRBV6-1 and TRBJ1-5; D gene unclear. Trimming removed 1 base at V and 2 bases at J, with 9 bases between. This CDR3 has 15 amino acids. Germline V gives CDR1 MNHNS, CDR2 SASEGT. CDR3 in DNA: TGTGCCAGCAGTGAAGTATCTATTGGCAATCAGCCCCAGCATTTT. It is translated as CASSEVSIGNQPQHF.

This chain links TRBV5-1 with TRBJ2-3, with D perhaps matching TRBD1 (5 bases). The germline CDR1 and CDR2 sequences are SGHRS and YFSETQ. CDR3 length: 14 residues. V was cut by 6 bases and J by 2 bases, with 13 bases left in between. This CDR3 reads CASTRGTNTDTQYF. The CDR3 DNA follows: TGCGCCAGCACAAGGGGTACAAACACAGATACGCAGTATTTT.

This clone occurred once. V usage is TRBV6-1 and J usage is TRBJ2-2; D might be TRBD1 (6 bases). This CDR3 region has 13 residues. Trimming removed 4 bases at V and 7 bases at J, with 10 bases between. CDR1 is MNHNS, CDR2 SASEGT, per germline. CDR3 region: CASSAGTYGELFF. Written as DNA, the CDR3 is TGTGCCAGCAGTGCCGGGACATACGGGGAGCTGTTTTTT.

V and J are TRBV4-2 and TRBJ1-2, with D possibly matching TRBD1 (6 bases). The V gene lost 0 bases and the J gene lost 2 bases, with 7 bases spanning the gap. CDR3 length: 14 residues. CDR1 is LGHNA, CDR2 YNFKEQ, per germline. The CDR3 sequence: CASSQEQGNYGYTF. CDR3 nucleotide sequence: TGTGCCAGCAGCCAAGAACAGGGAAACTATGGCTACACCTTC.